The entry below gives a single T cell receptor (beta chain) sequence along with its context. The antigen is not known. The CDR3 contains 12 residues. Trimming took 6 bases from V and 5 from J, leaving 11 bases between them. Per the germline V gene, CDR1 is LNHDA and CDR2 is SQIVND (reference sequence). The sample comes from a study of cytomegalovirus exposure and HLA in healthy donors. For the study at large: It was reported in a later analysis that the 100 to 150 validation repertoires used the same platform as the 550 to 800 first-cohort repertoires.

Measured with immunoSEQ multiplex PCR; TCRdb has only the in-frame clones, and not every one. The sample has more than 250,000 clones; roughly 88% are singletons. Study conclusions and caveats: Later, an analysis found that TCR clusters from the first cohort tended to co-occur in the roughly 120 validation repertoires.

The sample comprised PBMCs. This chain uses TRBV19 with TRBJ2-7; weak D call: TRBD1 (6 bases). The TCR was taken from a woman aged 18 to 35 in good health and CMV-seronegative. CDR3 region: CASSQGPHEQYF. The CDR3 DNA is TGTGCCAGTAGCCAGGGGCCCCACGAGCAGTACTTC.